These T cell receptor beta chains were read from a single sample in a study of T cell repertoires in cytomegalovirus infection. TCRdb re-analysed the reads in MiXCR, keeping a single row per CDR3 protein. The sample has 100,000 to 150,000 distinct CDR3 sequences, 8.8% seen once. Sequencing was performed on PBMCs. The receptors derive from a human donor in good health (CMV status not recorded). Some clones in this sample may be carry-over from other donors' samples. The CDR3 runs from the conserved cysteine through the conserved F or W. A D gene is named only where the DNA matches it firmly. Rows may omit the clone size; those that give it use once, few, many or a size class.

clone size,J gene,V gene,D gene,CDR3 DNA,CDR3 protein
many,TRBJ2-1,TRBV7-2,TRBD2,TGTGCCAGCAGCTCTCAAGCGGGGGCGCTCTACGGGGAGCAGTTCTTC,CASSSQAGALYGEQFF
many,TRBJ1-3,TRBV12-3/TRBV12-4,.,TGTGCCAGCAGTAGTGGAAACACCATATATTTT,CASSSGNTIYF
many,TRBJ1-1,TRBV12-3/TRBV12-4,.,TGTGCCAGCAGTCTTAGAGGTCCTAACACTGAAGCTTTCTTT,CASSLRGPNTEAFF
few,TRBJ1-4,TRBV20-1,.,TGCAGTGCGGATGCCGGGACGGGGAATGAAAAACTGTTTTTT,CSADAGTGNEKLFF
many,TRBJ1-1,TRBV20-1,.,TGCAGTGCTGGCCCAGGGGATTTGAACACTGAAGCTTTCTTT,CSAGPGDLNTEAFF
many,TRBJ1-5,TRBV12-3/TRBV12-4,.,TGTGCCAGCAGTCCGGGACGGGATCGCCCCCAGCATTTT,CASSPGRDRPQHF
few,TRBJ1-1,TRBV5-1,.,TGCGCCAGCGGCGGGCGGGAGGGCACTGAAGCTTTCTTT,CASGGREGTEAFF
few,TRBJ1-1,TRBV2,.,TGTGCCAGCAGTGAAGCGGCAAGTGGAAACACTGAAGCTTTCTTT,CASSEAASGNTEAFF
.,TRBJ2-7,TRBV6-2/TRBV6-3,TRBD2,TGTGCCAGCAGTTCCCCGACTAGCGGGAGCTACGAGCAGTACTTC,CASSSPTSGSYEQYF
many,TRBJ2-3,TRBV28,TRBD2,TGTGCCAGCGGGGGGGTATCGGTGACAGATACGCAGTATTTT,CASGGVSVTDTQYF
.,TRBJ1-1,TRBV5-6,.,TGTGCCAGCAGCCCCAGGACGGGGGCGAAGACTGAAGCTTTCTTT,CASSPRTGAKTEAFF
many,TRBJ2-7,TRBV7-8,TRBD2,TGTGCCAGCAGCTATATTACTAGCGGGGATTACGAGCAGTACTTC,CASSYITSGDYEQYF
few,TRBJ1-5,TRBV28,.,TGTGCCAGCGCGACAGGATATCAGCCCCAGCATTTT,CASATGYQPQHF
.,TRBJ2-3,TRBV29-1,.,TGCAGCCCTTGGAAGAGCACAGATACGCAGTATTTT,CSPWKSTDTQYF
many,TRBJ2-7,TRBV12-3/TRBV12-4,TRBD1,TGTGCCAGCAGTTTAACTTCAGGGGGCTACGAGCAGTACTTC,CASSLTSGGYEQYF
.,TRBJ1-1,TRBV12-3/TRBV12-4,.,TGTGCCAGCAGCCAGCGCGCAGGGAGCACTGAAGCTTTCTTT,CASSQRAGSTEAFF
.,TRBJ1-4,TRBV20-1,TRBD1,TGCAGTGCTAGAGACCTGGGGACAGGGACTAATGAAAAACTGTTTTTT,CSARDLGTGTNEKLFF
many,TRBJ2-2,TRBV11-3,TRBD1,TGTGCCAGCAGCTTAGGGGCAGGGGGCGCGTCCGGGGAGCTGTTTTTT,CASSLGAGGASGELFF
many,TRBJ2-7,TRBV5-1,TRBD2,TGCGCCAGCAGCCCGCCCGGGGGGATCTACGAGCAGTACTTC,CASSPPGGIYEQYF
few,TRBJ1-4,TRBV20-1,TRBD1,TGCAGTGCTAGAGACCCCCCAGGGGGGGCTGAAAAACTGTTTTTT,CSARDPPGGAEKLFF